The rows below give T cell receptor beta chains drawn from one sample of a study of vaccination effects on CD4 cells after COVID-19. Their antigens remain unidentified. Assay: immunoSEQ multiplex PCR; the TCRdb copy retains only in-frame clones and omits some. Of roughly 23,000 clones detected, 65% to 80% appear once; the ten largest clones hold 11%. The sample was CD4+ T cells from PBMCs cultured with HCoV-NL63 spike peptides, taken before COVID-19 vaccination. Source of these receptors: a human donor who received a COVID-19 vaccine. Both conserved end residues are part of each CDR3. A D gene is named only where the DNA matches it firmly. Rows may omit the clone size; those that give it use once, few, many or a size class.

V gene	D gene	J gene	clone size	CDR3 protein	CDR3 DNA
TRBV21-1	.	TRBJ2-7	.	CASSGAGGPIRPYEQYF	TGTGCCAGCTCAGGGGCGGGAGGGCCTATAAGACCCTACGAGCAGTACTTC
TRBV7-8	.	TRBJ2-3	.	CASSLVPGGDTQYF	TGTGCCAGCAGCTTAGTCCCCGGGGGCGATACGCAGTATTTT
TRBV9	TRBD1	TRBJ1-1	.	CASSGQGSYTEAFF	TGTGCCAGCAGCGGACAGGGGAGTTACACTGAAGCTTTCTTT
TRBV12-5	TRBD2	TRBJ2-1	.	CASGLGLAGDSYNEQFF	TGTGCTAGTGGTTTGGGACTAGCGGGGGATTCCTACAATGAGCAGTTCTTC
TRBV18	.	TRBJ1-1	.	CASSSNTEAFF	TGTGCCAGCTCATCGAACACTGAAGCTTTCTTT
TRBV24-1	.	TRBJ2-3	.	CATSDLGTDLTDTQYF	TGTGCCACCAGTGACCTGGGGACGGACCTCACAGATACGCAGTATTTT
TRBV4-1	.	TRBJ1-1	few	CASSPPLFIMNTEAFF	TGCGCCAGCAGCCCGCCCCTCTTCATCATGAACACTGAAGCTTTCTTT
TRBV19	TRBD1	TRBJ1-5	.	CASTPGQGNQPQHF	TGTGCCAGTACCCCGGGACAGGGCAATCAGCCCCAGCATTTT
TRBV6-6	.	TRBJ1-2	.	CARMGTTGYGYTF	TGTGCCAGGATGGGAACTACGGGCTATGGCTACACCTTC
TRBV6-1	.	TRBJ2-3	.	CASSEHGGPDTQYF	TGTGCCAGCAGTGAACATGGGGGACCAGATACGCAGTATTTT
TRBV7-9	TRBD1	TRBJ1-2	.	CASSLGSLRGDYGYTF	TGTGCCAGCAGCTTAGGTAGCCTCAGGGGGGACTATGGCTACACCTTC
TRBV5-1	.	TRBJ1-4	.	CASSLAPGGEKLFF	TGCGCCAGCAGCTTGGCCCCGGGGGGCGAAAAACTGTTTTTT
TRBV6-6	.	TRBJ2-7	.	CASSPDQLGGEWESPYEQYF	TGTGCCAGCAGTCCAGACCAATTAGGGGGAGAGTGGGAGAGTCCCTACGAGCAGTACTTC
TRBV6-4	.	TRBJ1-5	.	CASSVTQGSSQPQHF	TGTGCCAGCAGTGTCACACAGGGTTCAAGTCAGCCCCAGCATTTT
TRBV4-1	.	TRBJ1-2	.	CASSQDLSYRFPTGDGYTF	TGCGCCAGCAGCCAAGATCTATCTTACAGGTTCCCGACCGGCGATGGCTACACCTTC
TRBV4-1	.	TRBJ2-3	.	CASSRLARLSSSTDTQYF	TGCGCCAGCAGTAGGCTAGCGCGACTCTCATCTAGCACAGATACGCAGTATTTT
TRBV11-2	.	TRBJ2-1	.	CASSFGLNNEQFF	TGTGCCAGCAGCTTCGGTCTCAACAATGAGCAGTTCTTC
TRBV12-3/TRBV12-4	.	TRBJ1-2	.	CASSLWGAGYTF	TGTGCCAGCAGTTTATGGGGGGCCGGCTACACCTTC
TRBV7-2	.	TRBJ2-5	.	CASSLVGVIGSAETQYF	TGTGCCAGCAGCTTAGTTGGGGTTATCGGGTCAGCGGAGACCCAGTACTTC
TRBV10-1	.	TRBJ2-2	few	CASSDSPNTGELFF	TGCGCCAGCAGTGACAGCCCGAACACCGGGGAGCTGTTTTTT
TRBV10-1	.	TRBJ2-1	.	CASSEAQSSYNEQFF	TGCGCCAGCAGTGAGGCCCAGAGCTCCTACAATGAGCAGTTCTTC
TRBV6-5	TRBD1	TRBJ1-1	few	CASSQQGYTEAFF	TGTGCCAGCAGTCAACAGGGGTACACTGAAGCTTTCTTT
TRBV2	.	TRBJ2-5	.	CASSPWGGLQETQYF	TGTGCCAGCAGTCCGTGGGGGGGGCTCCAAGAGACCCAGTACTTC
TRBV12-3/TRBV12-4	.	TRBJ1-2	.	CASSFQGTYGYTF	TGTGCCAGCAGTTTTCAGGGTACCTATGGCTACACCTTC
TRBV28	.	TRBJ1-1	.	CASSLSQANTEAFF	TGTGCCAGCAGCCTCTCACAGGCGAACACTGAAGCTTTCTTT
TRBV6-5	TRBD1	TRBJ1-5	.	CASSVGTGGNQPQHF	TGTGCCAGCAGCGTTGGGACAGGGGGTAACCAGCCCCAGCATTTT
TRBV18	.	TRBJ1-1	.	CASSPVKWGGNTEAFF	TGTGCCAGCTCACCAGTTAAGTGGGGGGGAAACACTGAAGCTTTCTTT
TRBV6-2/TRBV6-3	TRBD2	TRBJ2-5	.	CASSPRLGTSGSETQYF	TGTGCCAGCAGTCCCCGACTTGGGACTAGCGGGAGTGAGACCCAGTACTTC
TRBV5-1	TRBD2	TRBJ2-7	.	CASSFGYSGRAFRVDEQYF	TGCGCCAGCAGCTTCGGTTACAGCGGGAGGGCGTTCCGGGTTGACGAGCAGTACTTC
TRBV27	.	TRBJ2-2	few	CASSLAAGELFF	TGTGCCAGCAGTTTAGCAGCCGGGGAGCTGTTTTTT
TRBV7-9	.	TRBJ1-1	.	CASSSQGPLGTEAFF	TGTGCCAGCAGCTCCCAAGGGCCACTTGGCACTGAAGCTTTCTTT